This T cell receptor beta chain emerged from a study of blood T cell repertoires in COVID-19. Grouping used clinical history reported by participants in a survey and questionnaire. The CDR3 is 13 residues long. V was clipped by 1 base and J by 4 bases, with 7 bases between them. The germline V gene has CDR1 MGHRA and CDR2 YSYEKL. As originally analysed: By means of reference gene primer amplification, nucleated cell counts were estimated. Generated by immunoSEQ multiplex PCR, the TCRdb table keeps only in-frame clones and is missing some. D and trimming come from the DNA, and the V and J calls and clone size come from that table. This table has about 250,000 clones, around 84% appearing once.

The chain has TRBV4-1 and TRBJ2-5, with no clear D. Input material: PBMCs or T cells enriched from blood (not recorded which). The TCR sequence derives from a man aged 18 to 35 who had recovered from COVID-19. The CDR3 region has the DNA TGCGCCAGCAGCCAAGGGGCAGGAGAGACCCAGTACTTC. Its translation is CASSQGAGETQYF.